Reported below is one TCR beta chain. This clone's antigen is unknown. No base-level quality is on record; no much larger clone is a single base apart. The record originates from a study of CD8 T cells in ankylosing spondylitis (dated by TCRdb to about 2017). Notes on the research overall: The study profiled T cell receptor beta repertoires in healthy donors and ankylosing spondylitis patients to find disease-linked TCR variants. The full study cohort was made up of approximately 27 ankylosing spondylitis patients and some 100 healthy donors. Peripheral blood was sampled, and synovial fluid was additionally collected from ankylosing spondylitis patients. Results the study describes overall, beyond this receptor: Some TCR beta motif variants had previously been reported in synovial fluid and blood of reactive arthritis patients, which suggested common disease-initiation mechanisms. A TCR beta motif made up of eight highly homologous amino acid variants appeared to be characteristic of blood from ankylosing spondylitis patients. According to the report, matched synovial fluid samples from ankylosing spondylitis patients were significantly enriched for the disease-linked clones. A CD8+ phenotype was shown by the disease-linked clones, which were found at relatively low frequencies in peripheral blood.

From the germline V gene, CDR1 is KGHSH and CDR2 is LQKENI. Cut back by 6 bases and 6 bases, the V and J ends lie 12 bases apart. The CDR3 holds 14 amino acids from the cysteine to the phenylalanine. The kept DNA is CDR3 alone, 42 bases in frame from the first base. TCRdb lists the instrument as Illumina HiSeq 2500. TCR beta libraries were prepared by quantitative 5'-RACE with molecular barcodes. Processing in the source paper ran as follows. A new computational method based on a probabilistic model of VDJ rearrangement was used to identify disease-linked TCR variants. TCRdb took the public reads, trimmed them with fastp at Q25, ran MiXCR for clone calling and kept in-frame beta chains. Rows are combined by CDR3 protein, so each entry shows the most common genes and DNA. These V and J calls are TCRdb output, not the study's own analysis. In this sample the table shows a few hundred thousand distinct CDR3 sequences, roughly 8% of which occur a single time. Roughly 14% of the sample lies in the top ten.

Here the chain combines TRBV18 and TRBJ1-6, with the D gene too uncertain to name. Source material: blood, either unsorted or a sorted T cell fraction (not recorded which). This receptor was obtained from a male donor with ankylosing spondylitis. DNA sequence: TGTGCCAGCTCCCTCCGGGTCGCTAATTCACCCCTCCACTTT. This encodes CASSLRVANSPLHF.